This T cell receptor beta chain derives from a study of PD-L1 blockade in urothelial cancer. Findings and caveats of the study: Lower than median blood TCR clonality before treatment predicted better survival.

CDR1 is ENHRY and CDR2 is SYGVKD in the germline V gene. The V end was cut by 5 bases, the J end by 3 bases, with 13 bases between. CDR3 length equals 14 residues. PCRs were each spiked with synthetic TCR analog templates. TCRdb's copy holds only in-frame clones and misses some; the assay was immunoSEQ multiplex PCR. Of approximately 90,000 clones in the sample, nearly 90% are singletons; the top ten hold approximately 1.5%. The sample's time point: pretreatment peripheral blood. Details on this clone: Its antigen is unknown.

This TCR was sampled from a man aged 55-75 years with urothelial cancer. The specimen was PBMCs, collected around atezolizumab (anti-PD-L1) treatment. The genes are TRBV10-3 and TRBJ1-1, with D perhaps TRBD1 (6 bases). In DNA form, the CDR3 reads TGTGCCATCAGTCCGGGGGGGGCTCACACTGAAGCTTTCTTT. As protein: CAISPGGAHTEAFF.